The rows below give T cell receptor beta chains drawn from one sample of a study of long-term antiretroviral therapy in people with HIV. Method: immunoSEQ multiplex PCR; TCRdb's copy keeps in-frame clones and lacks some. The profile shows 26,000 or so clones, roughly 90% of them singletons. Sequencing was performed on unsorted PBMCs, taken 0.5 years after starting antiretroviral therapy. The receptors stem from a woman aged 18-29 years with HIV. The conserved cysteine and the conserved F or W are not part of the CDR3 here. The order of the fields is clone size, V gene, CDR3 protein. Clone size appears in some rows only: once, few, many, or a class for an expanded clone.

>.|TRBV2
ASTPDYSNQPQH
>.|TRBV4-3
ASSQDLAGGLFSSYEQY
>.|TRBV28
ASSPRGGEQY
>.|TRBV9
ASSVNPTDTQY
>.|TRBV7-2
ASSSWSGTSNYGYT
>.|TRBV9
ASSVEPSAYNEQF
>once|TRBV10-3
AISGKLAGTYEQY
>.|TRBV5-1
ASNFGLAGTDTQY
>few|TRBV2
ASSDTGPGNQPQH
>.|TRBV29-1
SADPTDTQY
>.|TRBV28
ASSRDGSLNIQY
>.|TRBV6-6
ASSYSIGGASNEQY
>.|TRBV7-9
ASSLPSAVYEQY
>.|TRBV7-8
ASSTMTRGGGELF
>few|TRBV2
ASSASGYSGNTIY
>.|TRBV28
ASTGGGRRYEQY
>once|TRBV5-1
ASSLGQGMVGYTEAF
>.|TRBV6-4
ASSQRTGVVNEQF
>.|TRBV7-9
ASSLSGIPKQF
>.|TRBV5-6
ASSLWEPQETQY
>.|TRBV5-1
ASSHPRESVQSSYNEQF
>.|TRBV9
ASSVTSGGYEQF
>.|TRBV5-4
ASSQRTGRAF
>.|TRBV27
ASSSYAGSPDTQY
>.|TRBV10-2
ASSDIGFGPGYT
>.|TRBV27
ASGQWSTDTQY
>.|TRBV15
ATSRERGGYEQY
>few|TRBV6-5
ASSSRQALRVYT
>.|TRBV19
ASSIEVVRDEQF